A selection of T cell receptor beta chains follows, all from one sample in a study of cytomegalovirus exposure and HLA in healthy donors. The method was immunoSEQ multiplex PCR; TCRdb's version includes in-frame clones alone and lacks a portion of them. The sample holds about 140,000 clones, about 61% seen once. Material for sequencing was PBMCs. The receptors shown here come from a woman in her thirties or forties in good health and CMV-seronegative. Each CDR3 is given with its conserved first and last residue. D genes are given only for firm matches. The listing skips clone size in some rows; elsewhere it reads once, few, many or a size class.

j_call clone_size d_call v_call cdr3_aa cdr3_nt
TRBJ1-1 few TRBD1 TRBV27 CASSLSRQGRGAFF TGTGCCAGCAGTTTATCCCGACAGGGCCGCGGAGCTTTCTTT
TRBJ2-3 . TRBD2 TRBV4-2 CASSPLAGSTDTQYF TGTGCCAGCAGCCCGCTAGCGGGGAGCACAGATACGCAGTATTTT
TRBJ1-2 . TRBD1 TRBV5-1 CASSSDRADYGYTF TGCGCCAGCAGCTCGGACAGGGCAGACTATGGCTACACCTTC
TRBJ2-3 . TRBD2 TRBV7-3 CASSLTGLGNGDTQYF TGTGCCAGCAGCTTAACGGGACTAGGGAATGGGGATACGCAGTATTTT
TRBJ1-1 . . TRBV7-2 CASSRTPFEAFF TGTGCCAGCAGCCGCACACCGTTTGAAGCTTTCTTT
TRBJ1-2 . . TRBV5-1 CASRSGTGYTF TGCGCCAGCAGATCCGGGACAGGCTACACCTTC
TRBJ2-5 . TRBD1 TRBV5-1 CASTDRDQETQYF TGCGCCAGCACGGACAGGGACCAAGAGACCCAGTACTTC
TRBJ1-3 once TRBD1 TRBV7-9 CASSLQDRGTGNTIYF TGTGCCAGCAGCCTACAAGACAGGGGAACTGGAAACACCATATATTTT
TRBJ2-1 . . TRBV9 CASSVGLGNEQFF TGTGCCAGCAGCGTAGGCCTAGGCAATGAGCAGTTCTTC
TRBJ1-2 . . TRBV29-1 CSVEEGRGYTF TGCAGCGTTGAGGAGGGGAGAGGCTACACCTTC
TRBJ1-6 . . TRBV6-6 CASTLGGTSPLHF TGTGCCAGCACCCTAGGCGGGACGTCACCCCTCCACTTT
TRBJ2-3 . . TRBV18 CASSPEAGANTQYF TGTGCCAGCTCACCAGAGGCGGGGGCAAATACGCAGTATTTT
TRBJ2-1 few TRBD1 TRBV7-3 CASSLTGSHEQFF TGTGCCAGCAGCTTGACAGGGTCCCATGAGCAGTTCTTC
TRBJ2-3 . . TRBV4-1 CASSQEGVNTDTQYF TGCGCCAGCAGCCAAGAAGGAGTAAACACAGATACGCAGTATTTT
TRBJ2-1 . TRBD1 TRBV5-1 CASSRRTGLDEQFF TGCGCCAGCAGCCGCCGGACAGGGCTGGATGAGCAGTTCTTC
TRBJ1-2 . . TRBV29-1 CSVEDSSEGYGYTF TGCAGCGTTGAAGACAGCTCCGAGGGCTATGGCTACACCTTC
TRBJ2-3 . TRBD2 TRBV9 CASSVGRTSGSTDTQYF TGTGCCAGCAGCGTAGGTAGGACTAGCGGGAGCACAGATACGCAGTATTTT
TRBJ2-7 . TRBD1 TRBV6-1 CASIGQAIEQYF TGTGCCAGCATCGGACAGGCCATCGAGCAGTACTTC
TRBJ2-2 once . TRBV6-1 CASSAVRGSTGELFF TGTGCCAGCAGTGCGGTTAGGGGGAGCACCGGGGAGCTGTTTTTT
TRBJ2-7 . TRBD1 TRBV29-1 CSNRDRSYEQYF TGCAGCAACCGGGACAGATCCTACGAGCAGTACTTC
TRBJ1-1 . . TRBV7-9 CASSSGSTTEAFF TGTGCCAGCAGCTCCGGGTCCACCACTGAAGCTTTCTTT
TRBJ1-1 . . TRBV19 CASSIVQGNTEAFF TGTGCCAGTAGTATAGTACAGGGGAACACTGAAGCTTTCTTT
TRBJ2-3 . TRBD2 TRBV29-1 CSSSGGTDTQYF TGCAGCTCTAGCGGAGGGACAGATACGCAGTATTTT
TRBJ1-1 . TRBD1 TRBV7-8 CASSWTGGPTGTEAFF TGTGCCAGCAGCTGGACAGGGGGCCCTACTGGGACTGAAGCTTTCTTT
TRBJ2-1 . . TRBV7-2 CASSYLPPASRDEQFF TGTGCCAGCAGCTACCTCCCCCCCGCCAGCCGGGATGAGCAGTTCTTC
TRBJ2-1 . TRBD1 TRBV19 CASSRTAGTGGFEQFF TGTGCCAGTAGTAGAACCGCCGGGACAGGGGGCTTTGAGCAGTTCTTC
TRBJ2-3 . . TRBV6-4 CASRPTGARTDTQYF TGTGCCAGCAGGCCAACGGGTGCCCGCACAGATACGCAGTATTTT
TRBJ1-2 . TRBD1 TRBV7-8 CASSLDIYLGQLSYGYTF TGTGCCAGCAGCTTAGATATTTATCTGGGACAGTTATCCTATGGCTACACCTTC
TRBJ1-1 few . TRBV6-1 CASRSSGGGTEAFF TGTGCCAGCAGATCCTCGGGGGGCGGAACTGAAGCTTTCTTT
TRBJ1-4 . . TRBV18 CASSPGMGAPEKLFF TGTGCCAGCTCACCCGGTATGGGCGCCCCTGAAAAACTGTTTTTT
TRBJ1-4 . TRBD1 TRBV9 CASSVGTGGEKLFF TGTGCCAGCAGCGTTGGGACAGGGGGCGAAAAACTGTTTTTT
TRBJ2-5 . . TRBV5-5 CASSLSREETQYF TGTGCCAGCAGCTTGAGCAGGGAAGAGACCCAGTACTTC
TRBJ1-2 few TRBD1 TRBV10-3 CAIGDRVGYTF TGTGCCATCGGGGACAGGGTTGGCTACACCTTC
TRBJ1-5 . TRBD1 TRBV7-2 CASSPGQGRVQPQHF TGTGCCAGCAGCCCCGGACAGGGGCGCGTTCAGCCCCAGCATTTT
TRBJ2-2 . TRBD2 TRBV9 CASQRGESTGELFF TGTGCCAGCCAGCGGGGGGAGAGCACCGGGGAGCTGTTTTTT
TRBJ2-6 many . TRBV14 CASSQDNRRAGSGANVLTF TGTGCCAGCAGCCAAGATAACAGGAGGGCAGGCTCTGGGGCCAACGTCCTGACTTTC
TRBJ2-7 . . TRBV7-2 CASSLRSSPYEQYF TGTGCCAGCAGCCTACGTTCCTCCCCCTACGAGCAGTACTTC
TRBJ2-1 . TRBD2 TRBV2 CASTEAGGRSHEQFF TGTGCCAGCACGGAAGCGGGGGGGCGCTCACATGAGCAGTTCTTC
TRBJ2-7 . TRBD1 TRBV5-1 CASSFGQGPYEQYF TGCGCCAGCAGCTTTGGACAGGGTCCCTACGAGCAGTACTTC
TRBJ1-1 . . TRBV7-3 CASSDRRNTEAFF TGTGCCAGCAGCGACAGGCGTAACACTGAAGCTTTCTTT
TRBJ2-1 . . TRBV27 CASSFQGSYNEQFF TGTGCCAGCAGTTTCCAGGGGTCGTATAATGAGCAGTTCTTC
TRBJ2-1 few TRBD2 TRBV5-1 CASSYLAGANNEQFF TGCGCCAGCAGCTACCTAGCGGGGGCAAACAATGAGCAGTTCTTC
TRBJ2-2 . . TRBV19 CASSLVSGYTGELFF TGTGCCAGTAGTCTTGTGTCAGGCTACACCGGGGAGCTGTTTTTT
TRBJ1-1 few . TRBV7-6 CASSAGGRGTEAFF TGTGCCAGCAGCGCCGGGGGGCGAGGGACTGAAGCTTTCTTT
TRBJ1-1 few . TRBV6-1 CATAAGVLNTEAFF TGTGCCACCGCAGCCGGGGTCTTGAACACTGAAGCTTTCTTT
TRBJ2-7 . TRBD2 TRBV7-2 CASSLVEVAGGSYEQYF TGTGCCAGCAGCTTAGTTGAGGTAGCGGGGGGGTCGTACGAGCAGTACTTC
TRBJ2-7 . TRBD2 TRBV27 CASSLTGAGGSSYEQYF TGTGCCAGCAGTTTAACCGGCGCGGGGGGTAGCTCCTACGAGCAGTACTTC